This T cell receptor (beta chain) was captured by sequencing in a study of cytomegalovirus exposure and HLA in healthy donors. Study-wide points: What a later analysis reportedly showed was that an Asian-associated ancestry cluster had fewer N-insertions than the roughly 700-donor mean. Common viral pathogens seemed to be connected with several of the most significant clusters, according to a later analysis. High sensitivity and specificity were reportedly achieved when the classifier diagnosed cytomegalovirus status.

Vbeta (60) and Jbeta (13) primers were used in the PCR. Measured with immunoSEQ multiplex PCR; TCRdb has only the in-frame clones, and not every one. The top ten clones hold approximately 3% of a sample with approximately 100,000 clones, 70% to 80% of them seen once. The ends were cut back, 6 bases at V and 3 bases at J, with 15 bases in the middle. Germline V gives CDR1 SQVTM, CDR2 ANQGSEA. The CDR3 is 13 amino acids. On this clone itself: Its antigen is currently unknown.

The sequencing sample was made of PBMCs. The chain couples TRBV29-1 to TRBJ2-7; a possible D gene is TRBD1 (6 bases). This sequence was found in a woman aged 40 to 50 in good health and CMV-seronegative. DNA of the CDR3: TGCAGCGTAAACAAGGGGGAGATCTACGAGCAGTACTTC. It codes for CSVNKGEIYEQYF.